This is a list of T cell receptor beta chains from one sample in a study of OX40 agonist ivuxolimab in advanced cancers. Libraries were prepared by immunoSEQ multiplex PCR; TCRdb keeps only in-frame clonotypes and omits some of them. The repertoire consists of more than 35,000 clones, with roughly 80% occurring once and the leading ten covering 6% to 7%. The source material was CD4+ or CD8+ T cells sorted from blood, sampled in a trial of the OX40 agonist ivuxolimab. These receptors were taken from an adult with an advanced solid tumor such as melanoma, head and neck, liver or kidney cancer. The CDR3 runs from the conserved cysteine through the conserved F or W. The D gene is left open where the match is weak. Clone size is given for some rows only: seen once, a few or many times, or a class if the clone is expanded.

D | size | J | V | CDR3 | DNA
NA | NA | TRBJ2-1 | TRBV7-9 | CASGVHEQFF | TGTGCCAGCGGGGTCCATGAGCAGTTCTTC
NA | NA | TRBJ1-1 | TRBV6-1 | CASSELIGDGEAFF | TGTGCCAGCAGTGAACTTATAGGGGATGGTGAAGCTTTCTTT
NA | NA | TRBJ1-3 | TRBV20-1 | CSAARGSTIYF | TGCAGTGCCGCCAGGGGAAGCACCATATATTTT
TRBD2 | NA | TRBJ2-1 | TRBV27 | CASSKLAGAPHNEQFF | TGTGCCAGCAGTAAACTAGCGGGAGCTCCCCACAATGAGCAGTTCTTC
TRBD2 | NA | TRBJ2-3 | TRBV2 | CASSEAPSGSGSDTQYF | TGTGCCAGCAGTGAAGCGCCCAGCGGGAGTGGGTCAGATACGCAGTATTTT
NA | once | TRBJ2-3 | TRBV7-2 | CASSLVVGSTDTQYF | TGTGCCAGCAGCTTAGTTGTTGGGAGCACAGATACGCAGTATTTT
NA | few | TRBJ1-2 | TRBV7-2 | CASRTTIARVGGYTF | TGTGCCAGCAGAACTACCATAGCCAGGGTGGGTGGCTACACCTTC
TRBD1 | NA | TRBJ2-2 | TRBV2 | CASSVDRGTGELFF | TGTGCCAGCAGTGTGGACAGGGGGACCGGGGAGCTGTTTTTT
TRBD2 | NA | TRBJ2-1 | TRBV7-9 | CASSLLLAGENEQFF | TGTGCCAGCAGCTTACTACTAGCGGGAGAAAATGAGCAGTTCTTC
TRBD2 | NA | TRBJ2-5 | TRBV11-2 | CASSLGPGLAGEETQYF | TGTGCCAGCAGCTTAGGGCCTGGGCTAGCGGGAGAAGAGACCCAGTACTTC
NA | NA | TRBJ2-2 | TRBV5-6 | CASSLGAGSGELFF | TGTGCCAGCAGCTTGGGGGCCGGGTCCGGGGAGCTGTTTTTT
NA | NA | TRBJ1-2 | TRBV21-1 | CASSKVFSGAYGYTF | TGTGCCAGCAGCAAAGTGTTTTCAGGGGCCTATGGCTACACCTTC
TRBD1 | NA | TRBJ2-7 | TRBV7-6 | CASSLGDRFSYEQYF | TGTGCCAGCAGCTTAGGGGACAGGTTCTCCTACGAGCAGTACTTC
NA | NA | TRBJ1-4 | TRBV5-1 | CASSLQGNEKLFF | TGCGCCAGCAGCCTCCAGGGTAATGAAAAACTGTTTTTT
TRBD2 | medium-sized | TRBJ2-7 | TRBV27 | CASSLASGREYYEQYF | TGTGCCAGCAGTTTAGCTAGCGGGAGGGAATACTACGAGCAGTACTTC
NA | NA | TRBJ2-1 | TRBV10-1 | CASSENRGSQFF | TGCGCCAGCAGTGAGAATAGGGGCTCGCAGTTCTTC
NA | few | TRBJ1-5 | TRBV15 | CATSRGVGQPQHF | TGTGCCACCAGCAGGGGGGTTGGGCAGCCCCAGCATTTT
TRBD2 | NA | TRBJ2-3 | TRBV7-9 | CASSPRLAGDDVGTQYF | TGTGCCAGCAGTCCCCGACTAGCGGGAGACGATGTGGGTACGCAGTATTTT
TRBD2 | NA | TRBJ2-4 | TRBV4-2 | CASSQVAGESIQYF | TGTGCCAGCAGCCAAGTAGCGGGAGAGAGCATTCAGTACTTC
NA | few | TRBJ2-3 | TRBV6-1 | CASSEVPGLHTDTQYF | TGTGCCAGCAGTGAAGTTCCGGGACTCCACACAGATACGCAGTATTTT
NA | NA | TRBJ2-5 | TRBV5-4 | CASRGDKETQYF | TGTGCCAGCAGGGGGGACAAAGAGACCCAGTACTTC
NA | NA | TRBJ2-4 | TRBV13 | CASSSIGIQYF | TGTGCCAGCAGCTCTATTGGCATTCAGTACTTC
TRBD1 | NA | TRBJ1-2 | TRBV19 | CASSRLPLPGQGSDYTF | TGTGCCAGTAGTAGACTCCCCCTTCCGGGACAGGGCTCTGACTACACCTTC
NA | few | TRBJ1-1 | TRBV2 | CASRDGPEAFF | TGTGCCAGCAGGGACGGACCAGAAGCTTTCTTT
TRBD2 | NA | TRBJ2-5 | TRBV28 | CASSLFILVAGGEGETQYF | TGTGCCAGCAGTTTATTTATTTTAGTTGCGGGAGGTGAAGGAGAGACCCAGTACTTC
NA | once | TRBJ1-1 | TRBV9 | CASSVAGGEAFF | TGTGCCAGCAGCGTAGCCGGGGGTGAAGCTTTCTTT
NA | NA | TRBJ2-2 | TRBV19 | CASSRSEGNTGELFF | TGTGCCAGTAGTAGGAGCGAGGGGAACACCGGGGAGCTGTTTTTT
TRBD1 | NA | TRBJ1-5 | TRBV6-1 | CASSEAGQAARPQHF | TGTGCCAGCAGTGAAGCAGGACAGGCGGCGAGGCCCCAGCATTTT
NA | NA | TRBJ1-2 | TRBV11-2 | CASSSGTNYGYTF | TGTGCCAGCAGCTCAGGAACTAACTATGGCTACACCTTC
NA | few | TRBJ2-6 | TRBV5-4 | CASSRDASGANVLTF | TGTGCCAGCAGCAGGGACGCCTCTGGGGCCAACGTCCTGACTTTC
NA | NA | TRBJ2-7 | TRBV13 | CASSFGAGGSEQYF | NA
TRBD1 | NA | TRBJ1-4 | TRBV5-6 | CASSFLTGAEKLFF | TGTGCCAGCAGCTTTTTGACAGGGGCTGAAAAACTGTTTTTT
TRBD1 | NA | TRBJ1-6 | TRBV7-8 | CASSLTGTGTYNSPLHF | TGTGCCAGCAGCTTGACGGGGACAGGGACCTATAATTCACCCCTCCACTTT
TRBD2 | NA | TRBJ2-7 | TRBV6-6 | CASSYELAGIYEQYF | TGTGCCAGCAGTTACGAACTAGCGGGAATCTACGAGCAGTACTTC
NA | NA | TRBJ2-7 | TRBV6-1 | CASSERWGEQYF | TGTGCCAGCAGTGAACGGTGGGGAGAGCAGTACTTC
NA | NA | TRBJ2-4 | TRBV7-8 | CASSPPLRYQGKKNIQYF | TGTGCCAGCAGCCCCCCACTAAGGTACCAAGGGAAGAAAAACATTCAGTACTTC
NA | NA | TRBJ1-5 | TRBV23-1 | CANPPGKNQPQHF | TGCGCCAACCCACCGGGCAAAAATCAGCCCCAGCATTTT
NA | NA | TRBJ2-1 | TRBV18 | CASSPLQDNNEQFF | TGTGCCAGCTCACCACTTCAGGATAACAATGAGCAGTTCTTC
NA | NA | TRBJ1-4 | TRBV7-2 | CASSLGTALNEKLFF | TGTGCCAGCAGCTTAGGGACGGCCCTGAATGAAAAACTGTTTTTT
NA | NA | TRBJ2-3 | TRBV5-4 | CASSLAGPDTQYF | TGTGCCAGCAGCTTGGCCGGTCCAGATACGCAGTATTTT
TRBD1 | NA | TRBJ1-2 | TRBV5-1 | CASSWMTGGGYGYTF | TGCGCCAGCAGCTGGATGACAGGGGGCGGGTATGGCTACACCTTC
TRBD2 | few | TRBJ2-5 | TRBV4-3 | CASSQTFYGTSGTEGETQYF | TGCGCCAGCAGCCAAACCTTTTATGGGACTAGCGGGACCGAAGGGGAGACCCAGTACTTC
TRBD1 | NA | TRBJ1-2 | TRBV6-5 | CASSFGTGGRHGYTF | TGTGCCAGCAGTTTCGGGACAGGGGGCCGTCATGGCTACACCTTC
NA | NA | TRBJ1-4 | TRBV28 | CASERARRSEKLFF | TGTGCCAGCGAAAGGGCCAGGCGGTCGGAAAAACTGTTTTTT
TRBD2 | NA | TRBJ2-5 | TRBV19 | CASSLGRLREAQYF | TGTGCCAGTAGCCTTGGCCGTTTGCGGGAGGCCCAGTACTTC
NA | NA | TRBJ1-3 | TRBV5-1 | CASSLAGPVSGNTIYF | TGCGCCAGCAGCTTGGCCGGACCGGTCTCTGGAAACACCATATATTTT
TRBD1 | NA | TRBJ1-1 | TRBV9 | CASSVRTGTLNTEAFF | TGTGCCAGCAGCGTTCGGACAGGGACCCTCAACACTGAAGCTTTCTTT
TRBD2 | once | TRBJ2-2 | TRBV7-7 | CASSLGVAGNTGELFF | TGTGCCAGCAGCTTAGGGGTAGCGGGTAACACCGGGGAGCTGTTTTTT
NA | few | TRBJ2-1 | TRBV9 | CASSVTLANNEQFF | TGTGCCAGCAGCGTAACACTAGCAAACAATGAGCAGTTCTTC
NA | NA | TRBJ1-6 | TRBV5-1 | CASSLGARGDSPLHF | TGCGCCAGCAGCTTGGGGGCCAGGGGAGATTCACCCCTCCACTTT
NA | NA | TRBJ1-1 | TRBV6-6 | CASSYGQNTEAFF | TGTGCCAGCAGTTACGGGCAGAACACTGAAGCTTTCTTT
NA | NA | TRBJ2-5 | TRBV15 | CATSRDRADRGETQYF | TGTGCCACCAGCAGAGATCGCGCTGACCGGGGAGAGACCCAGTACTTC
TRBD1 | once | TRBJ2-7 | TRBV6-5 | CASRTGSYEQYF | TGTGCCAGCAGGACAGGGAGCTACGAGCAGTACTTC
NA | NA | TRBJ1-4 | TRBV4-3 | CASSLHRDLDEKLFF | TGCGCCAGCAGCCTTCACAGGGACCTAGATGAAAAACTGTTTTTT
NA | NA | TRBJ2-7 | TRBV13 | CASSLGTHGGYEQYF | TGTGCCAGCAGCCTCGGGACCCATGGAGGCTACGAGCAGTACTTC
NA | NA | TRBJ2-7 | TRBV9 | CASSVREYIYEQYF | TGTGCCAGCAGCGTCAGAGAGTATATCTACGAGCAGTACTTC
NA | NA | TRBJ1-1 | TRBV2 | CASSEQGLIPEAFF | TGTGCCAGCAGTGAGCAGGGGTTAATCCCTGAAGCTTTCTTT